These 13 T cell receptor beta chains were all obtained from the same sample, sequenced in a study of blood T cell repertoires in COVID-19 (dated by TCRdb to the early 2020s). The library was prepared using the immunoSEQ multiplex PCR assay. Sourced from immuneACCESS, this table was stored by TCRdb with only in-frame sequences that have V and J called. A share of the clones is absent; for the studies checked, an unresolved V gene accounts for under half, and the remainder has no known explanation. The sample profile shows just over 25,000 clones; nearly 90% of them were found once. In total, the top ten clones hold around 11% of the sample. Sequenced: peripheral blood. The receptor source for this set is a man aged 65 to 85 with acute or convalescent COVID-19.

The CDR3 nucleotides are TGTGCCAGCAGCTTATCTCAGGGGGCGGCCTACGAGCAGTACTTC. Translating it yields CASSLSQGAAYEQYF. The rearrangement uses TRBV11-2 and TRBJ2-7; 8 positions match TRBD1. Unmatched junction bases numbered 5, after V lost 2 bases and J lost 2 bases. The V gene's germline CDR1 is SGHAT and CDR2 FQNNGV. This CDR3 contains 15 residues.

The genes are TRBV20-1 and TRBJ2-1; a weak D match, TRBD2 (5 bases). Germline-derived CDR1 and CDR2 are DFQATT and SNEGSKA (reference sequence). Trimming cost V 2 bases and J 15 bases, with 14 bases left between them. The CDR3 consists of 11 residues. The CDR3 loop is CSARRPSGVFF. CDR3 nucleotide sequence: TGCAGTGCTAGACGACCCTCCGGGGTGTTCTTC.

The chain recombines TRBV7-2 with TRBJ1-1; D gene ambiguous. The V end was cut by 7 bases, the J end by 7 bases, with 13 bases between. CDR1 is SGHTA, CDR2 FQGNSA, per germline. The CDR3 loop spans 12 amino acids. DNA of the CDR3: TGTGCCAGCACTGAGTATTTTGGTGAAGCTTTCTTT. Amino acids: CASTEYFGEAFF.

The gene calls are TRBV18 and TRBJ2-5, with D tentatively TRBD2 (5 bases). This CDR3 has 15 amino acids. V was cut by 3 bases and J by 0 bases, with 11 bases left in between. CDR1 KGHSH and CDR2 LQKENI come from the germline V gene. CDR3 bases: TGTGCCAGCTCACCCTCCTTCGGGGACCAAGAGACCCAGTACTTC. Its protein is CASSPSFGDQETQYF.

The J gene is TRBJ1-1, the V gene TRBV19, with a tentative D call TRBD1 (6 bases). CDR1 is LNHDA and CDR2 is SQIVND in the germline V gene (reference sequence). V was trimmed by 6 bases and J by 5 bases, leaving 10 bases between them. The CDR3 totals 12 residues. The CDR3 loop is CASREQGTEAFF. The CDR3, as DNA: TGTGCCAGTAGGGAACAGGGAACTGAAGCTTTCTTT.

This clone was picked up one time. The V gene is TRBV27, the J gene TRBJ1-1, with TRBD1 identical over 9 bases. Germline loops: CDR1 MNHEY, CDR2 SMNVEV (reference sequence). The CDR3 extends over 15 amino acids. V shed 5 bases and J 6 bases; nucleotides not matched to a gene: 10. The CDR3 here is CASSTGTGKLPEAFF. The CDR3 DNA is TGTGCCAGCAGTACCGGGACAGGGAAACTACCTGAAGCTTTCTTT.

The chain joins TRBV2 to TRBJ1-5; 10 bases map to TRBD1. The CDR3 runs 15 residues. CDR1 and CDR2 from the germline V gene are SNHLY and FYNNEI. The trim removed 8 bases at V and 6 bases at J, leaving 10 bases unmatched. CDR3 sequence reads: CASSPEGTGVQPQHF. The DNA for the CDR3 is TGTGCCAGCTCCCCCGAAGGGACAGGGGTTCAGCCCCAGCATTTT.

The chain combines TRBV24-1 with TRBJ2-1; D gene uncertain. With 2 bases removed from V and 10 bases from J, the gap between germline ends came to 11 bases. Germline V lookup: CDR1 KGHDR, CDR2 SFDVKD. The CDR3 is 13 amino acids. The CDR3 protein is CATSDSRSVEQFF. CDR3 DNA sequence: TGTGCCACCAGTGATTCCCGGTCGGTAGAGCAGTTCTTC.

The count of this clone is one. CDR3 loop: CASSPGDRGPNYGYTF. The CDR3 coding sequence is TGCGCCAGCAGCCCGGGGGACAGGGGTCCTAACTATGGCTACACCTTC. This sequence joins TRBV5-1 and TRBJ1-2, with 10 bases lining up with TRBD1. V trimming: 4 bases; J trimming: 0 bases; junction bases outside the gene matches: 6. CDR3 length equals 16 residues. CDR1 is SGHRS and CDR2 is YFSETQ in the germline V gene.

V and J are TRBV25-1 and TRBJ1-5; D gene ambiguous. Germline V lookup: CDR1 MGHDK, CDR2 SYGVNS. The CDR3 has 13 residues. The V end lost 7 bases, the J end lost 4 bases, and 11 bases lay between the germline ends. The CDR3 protein is CASTATGNQPQHF. In nucleotides, the CDR3 is TGTGCCAGCACCGCCACGGGAAATCAGCCCCAGCATTTT.

This chain uses TRBV11-1 with TRBJ2-7; 7 nucleotides match TRBD2. Losses at the gene ends were 3 bases for V and 0 bases for J; bases not matched to a gene: 8. In germline, CDR1 is SGHAT, CDR2 FQDESV (reference sequence). The CDR3 covers 16 residues. The CDR3 loop reads CASSLGERGPSYEQYF. In nucleotides, the CDR3 is TGTGCCAGCAGCTTGGGCGAGCGGGGACCCTCCTACGAGCAGTACTTC.

V and J are TRBV14 and TRBJ2-7; possibly TRBD2 for D (6 bases). Germline V CDR1 and CDR2: SGHDN, FVKESK. The CDR3 extends over 13 amino acids. The V gene lost 0 bases and the J gene lost 12 bases, with 15 bases spanning the gap. CDR3 sequence: CASSQDMEGVRYF. Here the CDR3 DNA reads TGTGCCAGCAGCCAAGATATGGAGGGTGTGAGGTACTTC.

The chain employs TRBV27 and TRBJ2-7; 9 positions agree with TRBD1. CDR3 length: 16 amino acids. CDR1 and CDR2 from the germline V gene are MNHEY and SMNVEV (reference sequence). J lost 3 bases, V lost 2 bases, and 8 bases had no gene match. The CDR3 region has the DNA TGTGCCAGCAGTTTACAGGGACAGGGAGTGATCTACGAGCAGTACTTC. Protein sequence: CASSLQGQGVIYEQYF.